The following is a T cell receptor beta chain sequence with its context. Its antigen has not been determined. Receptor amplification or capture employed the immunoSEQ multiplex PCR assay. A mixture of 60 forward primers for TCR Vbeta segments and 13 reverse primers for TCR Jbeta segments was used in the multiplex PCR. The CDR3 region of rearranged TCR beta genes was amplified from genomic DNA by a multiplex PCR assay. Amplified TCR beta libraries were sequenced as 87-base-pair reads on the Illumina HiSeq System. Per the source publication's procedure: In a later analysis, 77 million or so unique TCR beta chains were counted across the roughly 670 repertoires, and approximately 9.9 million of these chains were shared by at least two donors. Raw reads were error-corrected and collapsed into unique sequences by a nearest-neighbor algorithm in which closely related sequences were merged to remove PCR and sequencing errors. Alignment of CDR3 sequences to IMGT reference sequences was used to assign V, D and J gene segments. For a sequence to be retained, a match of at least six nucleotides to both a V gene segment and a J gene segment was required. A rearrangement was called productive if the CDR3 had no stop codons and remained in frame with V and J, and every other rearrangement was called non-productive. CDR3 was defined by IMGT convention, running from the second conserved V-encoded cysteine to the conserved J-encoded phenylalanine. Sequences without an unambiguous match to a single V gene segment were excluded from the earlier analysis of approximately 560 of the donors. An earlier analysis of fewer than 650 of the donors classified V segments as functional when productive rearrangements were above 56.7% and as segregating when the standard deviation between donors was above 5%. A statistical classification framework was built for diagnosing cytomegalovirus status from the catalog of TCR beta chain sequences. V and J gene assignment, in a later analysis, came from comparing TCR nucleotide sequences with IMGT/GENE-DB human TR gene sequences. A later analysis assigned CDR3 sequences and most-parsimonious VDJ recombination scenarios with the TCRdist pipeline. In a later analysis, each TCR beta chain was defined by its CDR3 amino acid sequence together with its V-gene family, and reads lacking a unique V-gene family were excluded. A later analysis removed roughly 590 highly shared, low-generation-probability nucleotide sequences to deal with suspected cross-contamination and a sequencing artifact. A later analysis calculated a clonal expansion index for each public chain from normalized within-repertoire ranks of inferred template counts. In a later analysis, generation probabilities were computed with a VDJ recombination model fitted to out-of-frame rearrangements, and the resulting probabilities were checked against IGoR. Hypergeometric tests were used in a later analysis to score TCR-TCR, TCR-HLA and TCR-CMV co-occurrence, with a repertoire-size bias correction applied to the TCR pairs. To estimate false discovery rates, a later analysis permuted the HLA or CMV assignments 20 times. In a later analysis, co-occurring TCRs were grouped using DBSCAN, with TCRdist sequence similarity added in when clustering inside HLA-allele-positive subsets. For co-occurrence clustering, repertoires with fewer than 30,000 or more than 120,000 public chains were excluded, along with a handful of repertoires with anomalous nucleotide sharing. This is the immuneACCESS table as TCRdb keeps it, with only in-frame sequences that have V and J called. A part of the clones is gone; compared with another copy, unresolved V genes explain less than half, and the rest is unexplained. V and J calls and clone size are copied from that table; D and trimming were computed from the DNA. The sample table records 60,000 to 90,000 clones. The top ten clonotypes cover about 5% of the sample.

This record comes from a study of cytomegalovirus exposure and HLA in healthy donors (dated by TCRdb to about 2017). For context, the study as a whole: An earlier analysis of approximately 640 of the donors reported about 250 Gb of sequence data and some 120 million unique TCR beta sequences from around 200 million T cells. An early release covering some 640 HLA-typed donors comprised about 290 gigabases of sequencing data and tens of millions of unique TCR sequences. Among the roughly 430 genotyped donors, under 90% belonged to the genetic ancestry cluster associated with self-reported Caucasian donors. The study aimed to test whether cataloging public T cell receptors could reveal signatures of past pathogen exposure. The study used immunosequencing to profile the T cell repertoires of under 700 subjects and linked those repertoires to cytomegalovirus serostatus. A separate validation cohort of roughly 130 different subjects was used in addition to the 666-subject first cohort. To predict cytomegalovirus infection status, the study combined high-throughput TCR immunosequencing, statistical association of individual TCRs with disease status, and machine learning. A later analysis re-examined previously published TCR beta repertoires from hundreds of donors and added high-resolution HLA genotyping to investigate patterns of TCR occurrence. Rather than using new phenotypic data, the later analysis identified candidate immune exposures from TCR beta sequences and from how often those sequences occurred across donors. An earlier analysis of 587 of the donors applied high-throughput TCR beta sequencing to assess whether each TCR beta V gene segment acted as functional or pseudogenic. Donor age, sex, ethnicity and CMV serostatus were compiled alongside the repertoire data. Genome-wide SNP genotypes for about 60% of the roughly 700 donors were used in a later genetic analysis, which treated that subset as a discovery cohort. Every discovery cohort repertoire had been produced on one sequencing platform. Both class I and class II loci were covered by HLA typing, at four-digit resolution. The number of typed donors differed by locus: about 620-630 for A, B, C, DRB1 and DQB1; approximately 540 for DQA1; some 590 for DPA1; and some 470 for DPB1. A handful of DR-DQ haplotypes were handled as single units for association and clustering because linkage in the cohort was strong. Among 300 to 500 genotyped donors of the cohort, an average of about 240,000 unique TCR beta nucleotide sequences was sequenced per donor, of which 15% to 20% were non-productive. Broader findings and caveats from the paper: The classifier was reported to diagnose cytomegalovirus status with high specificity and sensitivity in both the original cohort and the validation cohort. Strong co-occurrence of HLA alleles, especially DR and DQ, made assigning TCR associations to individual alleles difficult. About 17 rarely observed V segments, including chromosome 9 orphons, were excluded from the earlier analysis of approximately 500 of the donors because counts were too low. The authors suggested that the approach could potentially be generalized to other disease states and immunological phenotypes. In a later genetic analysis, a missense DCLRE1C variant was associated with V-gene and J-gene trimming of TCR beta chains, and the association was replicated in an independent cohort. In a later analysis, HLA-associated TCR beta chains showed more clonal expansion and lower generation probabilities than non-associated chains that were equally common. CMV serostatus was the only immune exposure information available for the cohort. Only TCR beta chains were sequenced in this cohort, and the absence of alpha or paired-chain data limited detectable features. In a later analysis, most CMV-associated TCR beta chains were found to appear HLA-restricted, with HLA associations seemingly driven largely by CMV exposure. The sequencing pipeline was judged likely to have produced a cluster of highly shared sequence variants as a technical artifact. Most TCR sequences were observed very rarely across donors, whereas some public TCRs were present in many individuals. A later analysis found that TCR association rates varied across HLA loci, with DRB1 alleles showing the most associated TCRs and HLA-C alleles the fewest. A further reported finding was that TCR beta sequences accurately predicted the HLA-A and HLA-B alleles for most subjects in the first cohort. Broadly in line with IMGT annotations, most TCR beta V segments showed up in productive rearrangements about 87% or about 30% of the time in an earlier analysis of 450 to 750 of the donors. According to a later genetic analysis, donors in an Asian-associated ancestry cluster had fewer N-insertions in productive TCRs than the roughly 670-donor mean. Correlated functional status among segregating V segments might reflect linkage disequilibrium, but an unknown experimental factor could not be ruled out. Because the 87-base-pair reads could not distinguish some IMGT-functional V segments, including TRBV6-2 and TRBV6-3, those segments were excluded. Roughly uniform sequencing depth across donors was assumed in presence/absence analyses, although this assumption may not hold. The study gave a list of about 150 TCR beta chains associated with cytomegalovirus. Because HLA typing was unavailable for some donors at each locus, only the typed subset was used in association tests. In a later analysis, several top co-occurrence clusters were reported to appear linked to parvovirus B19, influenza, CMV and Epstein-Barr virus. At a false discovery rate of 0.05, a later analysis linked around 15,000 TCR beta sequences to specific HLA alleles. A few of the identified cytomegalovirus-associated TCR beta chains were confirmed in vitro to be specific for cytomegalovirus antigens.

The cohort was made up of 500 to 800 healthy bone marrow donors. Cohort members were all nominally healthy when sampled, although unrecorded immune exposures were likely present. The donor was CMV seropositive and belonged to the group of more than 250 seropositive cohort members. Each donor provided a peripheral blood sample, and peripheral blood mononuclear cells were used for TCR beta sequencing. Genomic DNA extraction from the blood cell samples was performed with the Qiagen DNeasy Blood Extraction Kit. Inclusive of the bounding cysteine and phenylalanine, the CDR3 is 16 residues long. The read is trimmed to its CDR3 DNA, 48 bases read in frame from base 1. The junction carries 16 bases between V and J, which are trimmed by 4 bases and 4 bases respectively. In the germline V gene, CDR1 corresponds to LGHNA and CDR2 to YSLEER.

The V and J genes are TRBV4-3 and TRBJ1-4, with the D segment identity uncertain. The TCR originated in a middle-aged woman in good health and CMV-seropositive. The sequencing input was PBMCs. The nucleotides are TGCGCCAGCAGCCCTAGGAGCTTTGTCGGTAATGAAAAACTGTTTTTT. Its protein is CASSPRSFVGNEKLFF.